This TCR beta chain was found in a study of T-cell reconstitution after alpha-beta-depleted transplantation in children. Germline CDR1 and CDR2: SQVTM and ANQGSEA. Unmatched junction bases numbered 9, after V lost 6 bases and J lost 7 bases. The CDR3 extends over 15 amino acids. This clonotype was recorded many times. For TCRbeta, the library was prepared with unique molecular identifiers. TCRdb processed the PCR reads anew with MiXCR; each CDR3 protein has one entry. The data hold some 500,000 distinct CDR3 sequences, with roughly 18% observed a single time. Sequences were derived from PBMCs from the stem cell graft donor, sampled from the stem cell graft. The sequence came from a human donor who donated a stem cell graft to a child with acute lymphoblastic leukemia. The chain uses TRBV29-1 and TRBJ2-1; TRBD2 aligns across 13 bases. CDR3 coding DNA: TGCAGCGTCGGAGGACTAGCGGGAGTGCGGAATGAGCAGTTCTTC. The encoded protein is CSVGGLAGVRNEQFF.